The next 32 T cell receptor beta chains were all read from a single sample in a study of Graves' ophthalmopathy and Graves' hyperthyroidism. Amplification from RNA transcripts yielded the TCR beta CDR3 regions. After a first-round RT-PCR with HTBI primers, a second-round multiplex PCR was run. TCRdb fed the multiplex PCR reads into MiXCR, producing one record per CDR3 protein. This table has approximately 480,000 distinct CDR3 sequences, about 15% appearing once. The sample taken for sequencing was blood. These TCRs come from a woman younger than 45 with Graves' ophthalmopathy.

This clonotype was recorded at least ten times. V usage is TRBV28 and J usage is TRBJ1-2; possibly TRBD1 for D (5 bases). V lost 6 bases, J lost 9 bases, and 20 bases lay in between. Germline CDR1 MDHEN, CDR2 SYDVKM. The CDR3 contains 14 residues. The CDR3 loop reads CASRPVEGRYSYTF. Written as DNA, the CDR3 is TGTGCCAGCAGACCCGTGGAGGGGCGGTATAGCTACACCTTC.

This clonotype was seen many times. V usage is TRBV20-1 and J usage is TRBJ2-5, with no clear D. Per the germline V gene, CDR1 is DFQATT and CDR2 is SNEGSKA (reference sequence). The length of the CDR3 is 13 residues. Trimming removed 2 bases from V and 5 bases from J, with 12 bases in between. The CDR3 bases are TGCAGTGCTAGAACCGGCAGTTCGGAGACCCAGTACTTC. Amino acids: CSARTGSSETQYF.

Many counts were recorded for this clonotype. This rearrangement joins TRBV12-3 or TRBV12-4 to TRBJ1-6, with D unclear. The CDR3 totals 13 residues. The germline V and J ends were trimmed by 4 bases and 13 bases, with 14 bases remaining between them. The CDR3 loop is CASSSGRLGPLHF. The CDR3 nucleotides are TGTGCCAGCAGTTCCGGACGGCTCGGGCCCCTCCACTTT.

This clonotype was seen many times. The chain carries TRBV18 and TRBJ1-3; no clear D. Trimming removed 5 bases at V and 2 bases at J, with 13 bases between. This CDR3 contains 15 residues. CDR1 is KGHSH and CDR2 is LQKENI in the germline V gene. In DNA form, the CDR3 reads TGTGCCAGCTCATCGACCTCGAGAACTGGAAACACCATATATTTT. As protein: CASSSTSRTGNTIYF.

This clonotype was detected ten times or more. This rearrangement joins TRBV5-1 to TRBJ2-5; 7 bases are shared with TRBD1. After removal of 1 base from V and 1 base from J, the junction contained 4 bases not matched to a gene. The CDR3 contains 15 residues. Germline-derived CDR1 and CDR2 are SGHRS and YFSETQ. The CDR3 protein is CASSLTGTVQETQYF. The CDR3 coding sequence is TGCGCCAGCAGCTTGACCGGGACAGTCCAAGAGACCCAGTACTTC.

V usage is TRBV28 and J usage is TRBJ2-7; D is possibly TRBD1 or TRBD2 (5 bases each). The CDR3 sequence is 16 residues long. Germline V gives CDR1 MDHEN, CDR2 SYDVKM. V was clipped by 1 base and J by 6 bases, with 19 bases between them. Here the CDR3 DNA reads TGTGCCAGCAGTTTATATCGGGGTCCAGGGATCTCCGAGCAGTACTTC. Its translation is CASSLYRGPGISEQYF. Complete variable domain (other parts from reference TRBV28 and TRBJ2-7): DVKVTQSSRYLVKRTGEKVFLECVQDMDHENMFWYRQDPGLGLRLIYFSYDVKMKEKGDIPEGYSVSREKKERFSLILESASTNQTSMYLCASSLYRGPGISEQYFGPGTRLTVT.

This clonotype occurred many times. The rearrangement joins TRBV27 to TRBJ2-5; no reliable D call. Trimming stripped 8 bases from V and 5 bases from J, with 9 bases between. Germline V lookup: CDR1 MNHEY, CDR2 SMNVEV (reference sequence). This CDR3 comprises 11 residues. The CDR3 DNA is TGTGCCAGCCAATATGGGGAGACCCAGTACTTC. Protein: CASQYGETQYF.

This clonotype was seen only a few times. The V and J genes are TRBV27 and TRBJ1-2; no clear D gene. Trimming cost V 10 bases and J 4 bases, with 13 bases left between them. CDR3 length equals 12 residues. The germline gives CDR1 MNHEY, CDR2 SMNVEV (reference sequence). CDR3: CATRSGLYGYTF. The CDR3 nucleotides are TGTGCCACCCGGAGCGGACTCTATGGCTACACCTTC.

This clonotype showed up just a few times. The rearrangement links TRBV6-1 to TRBJ2-3, with D hard to call. The CDR3 totals 11 residues. Germline CDR1 and CDR2: MNHNS and SASEGT. V lost 8 bases to trimming and J lost 3 bases, with 6 bases between them. As DNA, the CDR3 is TGTGCCAGCCGTCTGACAGATACGCAGTATTTT. The encoded protein is CASRLTDTQYF.

This clonotype was recorded many times. The CDR3, as DNA: TGTGCCAGCACCCGGGGGGTCAACCCCTACGAGCAGTACTTC. Its protein is CASTRGVNPYEQYF. This chain links TRBV6-2 or TRBV6-3 with TRBJ2-7, with 7 bases fitting TRBD2. The CDR3 spans 14 residues. After removal of 7 bases from V and 2 bases from J, the junction contained 8 bases not matched to a gene. CDR1 is MNHEY and CDR2 is SVGEGT in the germline V gene.

V usage is TRBV11-1 and J usage is TRBJ1-1; 7 nucleotides agree with TRBD1. The length of the CDR3 is 16 residues. Germline CDR1 is SGHAT and CDR2 is FQDESV (reference sequence). Trimming removed 5 bases from V and 3 bases from J; junction bases left unmatched: 12. The CDR3 region is CASSLRAQGRDTEAFF. The CDR3 DNA reads as TGTGCCAGCAGCCTGCGGGCACAGGGGAGGGACACTGAAGCTTTCTTT.

This clonotype has a count of ten or more. Here the CDR3 reads CASSYSTDRASRAFF. For the CDR3, the DNA is TGTGCCAGCAGTTACTCCACGGACAGGGCCTCACGAGCTTTCTTT. The J gene is TRBJ1-1, the V gene TRBV6-5, with 8 bases aligning to TRBD1. The trim removed 0 bases at V and 10 bases at J, leaving 10 bases unmatched. This CDR3 region has 15 residues. CDR1 and CDR2 (germline): MNHEY, SVGAGI.

The chain links TRBV2 to TRBJ1-2; 11 bases agree with TRBD1. Germline V lookup: CDR1 SNHLY, CDR2 FYNNEI. The CDR3 totals 15 residues. V gave up 6 bases and J gave up 5 bases; unmatched junction bases: 8. DNA of the CDR3: TGTGCCAGCAGAGACAGGACAGGGGGCTGGTATGGCTACACCTTC. Translated: CASRDRTGGWYGYTF.

This clonotype has at least ten counts. J is TRBJ1-1 and V is TRBV6-1; D unclear. This CDR3 is 15 amino acids long. V was trimmed by 1 base and J by 0 bases, leaving 9 bases between them. Germline CDR1 and CDR2: MNHNS and SASEGT. The CDR3 is CASSEVVAVNTEAFF. In nucleotides, the CDR3 is TGTGCCAGCAGTGAAGTCGTGGCTGTGAACACTGAAGCTTTCTTT.

In its sample, this clonotype was seen many times. This chain connects TRBV28 to TRBJ1-2; D not resolved. CDR1 is MDHEN and CDR2 is SYDVKM in the germline V gene. CDR3 length: 14 amino acids. V lost 4 bases and J 8 bases, leaving 17 bases between the germline ends. CDR3 residues: CASSSPRRDGGYTF. As DNA, the CDR3 is TGTGCCAGCAGTTCCCCACGGAGGGATGGAGGCTACACCTTC.

This clonotype was picked up many times. This sequence joins TRBV6-1 and TRBJ1-5; 7 nucleotides match TRBD1. The V and J ends lost 6 bases and 6 bases, in that order; junction bases with no gene match: 11. The CDR3 is 15 residues long. Germline V gene data show CDR1 as MNHNS and CDR2 as SASEGT. The DNA for the CDR3 is TGTGCCAGCAGGACCCCAGGGGGTACGGGTCAGCCCCAGCATTTT. It encodes CASRTPGGTGQPQHF.

This clonotype was picked up many times. The CDR3 bases are TGTGCCAGCAGTTATTATCAGGACCAAGAGACCCAGTACTTC. Translated: CASSYYQDQETQYF. The genes are TRBV6-5 and TRBJ2-5; D gene unclear. The CDR3 runs to 14 residues. Per the germline V gene, CDR1 is MNHEY and CDR2 is SVGAGI. The ends were cut back, 3 bases at V and 0 bases at J, with 8 bases in the middle.

In this sample, this clonotype turned up many times. The chain combines TRBV9 with TRBJ1-5; a possible D gene is TRBD1 (5 bases). V gave up 6 bases and J gave up 4 bases, with 11 bases separating them. The CDR3 has 13 residues. Germline V CDR1 and CDR2: SGDLS, YYNGEE. The CDR3 loop reads CASIEGRNQPQHF. In nucleotides, the CDR3 is TGTGCCAGCATCGAGGGGAGAAATCAGCCCCAGCATTTT.

Here the CDR3 reads CATIPTGGVGYTF. CDR3 nucleotide sequence: TGTGCCACCATCCCGACAGGGGGAGTTGGCTACACCTTC. The V and J genes are TRBV2 and TRBJ1-2; 9 bases line up with TRBD1. V was clipped by 10 bases and J by 7 bases; unmatched bases: 10. The CDR3 totals 13 residues. From germline, CDR1 is SNHLY and CDR2 FYNNEI. Full variable domain (outside the CDR3, taken from reference TRBV2 and TRBJ1-2): EPEVTQTPSHQVTQMGQEVILRCVPISNHLYFYWYRQILGQKVEFLVSFYNNEISEKSEIFDDQFSVERPDGSNFTLKIRSTKLEDSAMYFCATIPTGGVGYTFGSGTRLTVV.

This clonotype was observed many times. This rearrangement joins TRBV28 to TRBJ2-5; maybe TRBD2 (6 bases). V was cut by 6 bases and J by 4 bases, with 15 bases left in between. The V gene's germline CDR1 is MDHEN and CDR2 SYDVKM. The CDR3 is 14 residues long. The CDR3 loop reads CASRRSGTSETQYF. DNA of the CDR3: TGTGCCAGCAGGCGTAGCGGCACATCAGAGACCCAGTACTTC.

This clonotype was counted between two and nine times. The chain employs TRBV6-1 and TRBJ2-6; no clear D gene. The CDR3 sequence is 16 residues long. Between the trimmed V and J ends, which lost 5 bases and 0 bases, there was a span of 11 bases. CDR1 MNHNS and CDR2 SASEGT come from the germline V gene. For the CDR3, the DNA is TGTGCCAGCAGTCAAGGACGGAGCTCTGGGGCCAACGTCCTGACTTTC. Amino acid sequence: CASSQGRSSGANVLTF.

This clonotype has a count of ten or more. This sequence joins TRBV6-5 and TRBJ2-7; 9 bases are a match to TRBD1. V gave up 4 bases and J gave up 6 bases; unmatched junction bases: 7. CDR1 is MNHEY and CDR2 is SVGAGI in the germline V gene. This CDR3 has 14 amino acids. The CDR3 nucleotides read TGTGCCAGCAGTTCGGAGGACAGGGGCGGCGAGCAGTACTTC. Translating gives CASSSEDRGGEQYF.

Comment on this clonotype: Given a much more abundant clone one base away, this may be a read error. J is TRBJ1-5 and V is TRBV6-1, with D maybe TRBD1 (5 bases). V was pared by 2 bases and J by 3 bases, with 8 bases between. CDR1 and CDR2 (germline): MNHNS, SASEGT. This CDR3 has 14 amino acids. The CDR3 protein is CASSERQHNQPQHF. The CDR3 DNA sequence: TGTGCCAGCAGTGAACGACAGCACAATCAGCCCCAGCATTTT.

The chain has TRBV29-1 and TRBJ2-4, with D possibly matching TRBD1 (6 bases). Looked up from germline, CDR1 is SQVTM and CDR2 is ANQGSEA. The CDR3 consists of 11 residues. The V end lost 7 bases, the J end lost 9 bases, and 13 bases lay between the germline ends. CDR3 region: CSGQGRGIQYF. For the CDR3, the DNA is TGCAGCGGCCAGGGGAGAGGCATTCAGTACTTC.

Ten or more counts support this clonotype. The chain carries TRBV28 and TRBJ1-2, with TRBD1 as a possible D gene (6 bases). The V end lost 6 bases, the J end lost 6 bases, and 14 bases lay between the germline ends. Germline V CDR1 and CDR2: MDHEN, SYDVKM. The CDR3 is made up of 13 amino acids. In DNA, the CDR3 is TGTGCCAGCAGCCAGGGGACATACGATGGCTACACCTTC. Protein: CASSQGTYDGYTF.

This clonotype was counted many times. The chain employs TRBV10-3 and TRBJ1-2, with D perhaps matching TRBD1 (5 bases). Trimming cost V 3 bases and J 2 bases, with 13 bases left between them. CDR3 length: 15 residues. The germline gives CDR1 ENHRY, CDR2 SYGVKD. The CDR3, as DNA: TGTGCCATCAGTGAAAGACCAGGGTCAAACTATGGCTACACCTTC. Protein product: CAISERPGSNYGYTF.

The chain employs TRBV2 and TRBJ2-4, with 7 nucleotides matching TRBD1. Germline lookup yields CDR1 SNHLY and CDR2 FYNNEI. V shed 5 bases, J shed 6 bases, and the junction held 13 bases outside the gene matches. The CDR3 is 16 amino acids. CDR3 bases: TGTGCCAGCAGTCGCCTACAGGGGCAGGGATTAAACATTCAGTACTTC. This sequence encodes CASSRLQGQGLNIQYF. Filled out from reference TRBV2 and TRBJ2-4, the complete variable domain reads EPEVTQTPSHQVTQMGQEVILRCVPISNHLYFYWYRQILGQKVEFLVSFYNNEISEKSEIFDDQFSVERPDGSNFTLKIRSTKLEDSAMYFCASSRLQGQGLNIQYFGAGTRLSVL.

V gene TRBV6-1 combines with J gene TRBJ2-4; D may be TRBD1 (6 bases). Germline CDR1 and CDR2: MNHNS and SASEGT. V lost 4 bases to trimming and J lost 5 bases, with 9 bases between them. The CDR3 length is 13 residues. The CDR3 protein is CASSAGAQNIQYF. The DNA of the CDR3 is TGTGCCAGCAGTGCAGGGGCCCAAAACATTCAGTACTTC.

In its sample, this clonotype was seen many times. V gene TRBV28 combines with J gene TRBJ2-7; TRBD2 matches 9 bases. The CDR3 sequence is 18 residues long. The V segment lost 7 bases and the J segment 0 bases; nucleotides outside the gene matches: 16. Germline V gene data show CDR1 as MDHEN and CDR2 as SYDVKM. Here the CDR3 DNA reads TGTGCCAGCACCTCCCCACTCGGGGCTAGCGGGGACTCCTACGAGCAGTACTTC. Translating it yields CASTSPLGASGDSYEQYF.

This clonotype was detected ten times or more. The V call is TRBV6-1, the J call TRBJ1-5; no definite D call. Trimming took off 8 bases at V and 3 bases at J, with 8 bases between the two ends. The germline V gene has CDR1 MNHNS and CDR2 SASEGT. The CDR3 totals 12 residues. CDR3 sequence: CASQVANQPQHF. In DNA, the CDR3 is TGTGCCAGCCAGGTTGCCAATCAGCCCCAGCATTTT.

This clonotype has ten or more counts. This chain uses TRBV4-1 with TRBJ2-4; the D gene could be TRBD1 or TRBD2 (5 bases each). Trimming took off 5 bases at V and 0 bases at J, with 20 bases between the two ends. Germline CDR1 reads MGHRA; CDR2 reads YSYEKL. The CDR3 is 18 residues long. CDR3 nucleotides: TGCGCCAGCAGCAAAGGGGACCAAGGGGTCCTAGCCAAAAACATTCAGTACTTC. Translation gives CASSKGDQGVLAKNIQYF.

This clonotype was seen ten or more times. This chain connects TRBV20-1 to TRBJ2-5; unclear D gene. V dropped 7 bases and J dropped 4 bases, with 7 bases sitting between them. The germline CDR1 and CDR2 sequences are DFQATT and SNEGSKA (reference sequence). The CDR3 runs to 10 residues. The CDR3: CSVRRETQYF. The CDR3 DNA sequence: TGCAGTGTTAGGCGAGAGACCCAGTACTTC.